Included here is one TCR beta chain sequence, with context. This sample stems from a study of blood T cell repertoires in COVID-19. Generated by immunoSEQ multiplex PCR, the TCRdb table keeps only in-frame clones and is missing some. This sample has about 230,000 clones; over 75% occur once, and the top ten carry approximately 7.9%. The CDR3 runs 15 residues. Trimming shortened V by 4 bases and J by 7 bases, and 19 bases separated the two germline ends. CDR1 and CDR2 from the germline V gene are LGHDT and YNNKEL (reference sequence). This clonotype was obtained from a woman aged 80 or older with acute or convalescent COVID-19. The chain has TRBV3-1 (or the pseudogene TRBV3-2) and TRBJ2-5, with a tentative D call TRBD2 (6 bases). The sequenced material came from peripheral blood. The CDR3 nucleotides are TGTGCCAGCAGCCTGACGACTCCGCGGGGCGGGACCCAGTACTTC. This sequence encodes CASSLTTPRGGTQYF.